This T cell receptor (beta chain) was documented in a study of blood T cell repertoires in COVID-19. Study-wide context: The United States, Italy and Spain were the sources of the acute and convalescent COVID-19 samples. T cells, B-cell-depleted T cells, or PBMCs provided the cDNA or gDNA that served as material.

Original analysis: Amplifying reference gene primers gave estimates of nucleated cell counts. The assay was immunoSEQ multiplex PCR, and TCRdb's table has in-frame clones only and misses some. Clone size and V and J calls were adopted from that table, with D and trimming inferred from the DNA. The table includes almost 20,000 clones, approximately 85% detected once. V was pared by 5 bases and J by 1 base, with 28 bases between. Germline assignment: CDR1 SGHRS and CDR2 YFSETQ. The CDR3 is made up of 21 amino acids. The rearrangement joins TRBV5-1 to TRBJ2-6, with D possibly being TRBD1 (5 bases). Sequenced: peripheral blood. The receptor was derived from a man at least 80 years old with acute or convalescent COVID-19. The CDR3 DNA follows: TGCGCCAGCAGGCCTGGGGCATTAGTCGATCGGAAGATATCTGGGGCCAACGTCCTGACTTTC. Amino acids: CASRPGALVDRKISGANVLTF.